This record concerns one T cell receptor beta chain sequence. The target of this receptor is not known. No much larger clone is present one base from it, and per-base qualities are unavailable. This entry belongs to a study of cytomegalovirus exposure and HLA in healthy donors (dated by TCRdb to the late 2010s). Turning to the overall study: In an earlier analysis of roughly 590 of the donors, about 270 Gb of sequence data and just under 120 million unique TCR beta sequences from about 179 million T cells were reported. Both class I and class II loci were covered by HLA typing, at four-digit resolution. Approximately 300 gigabases of sequencing data and about 92 million unique TCR sequences made up an early release that covered around 640 HLA-typed donors. The study used immunosequencing to profile the T cell repertoires of approximately 640 subjects and linked those repertoires to cytomegalovirus serostatus. Every discovery cohort repertoire had been produced on one sequencing platform. Donor age, sex, ethnicity and CMV serostatus were compiled together with the repertoire data. The number of donors typed differed by locus, with 629-630 for A, B, C, DRB1 and DQB1, roughly 520 for DQA1, about 610 for DPA1, and under 490 for DPB1. In an earlier analysis of around 540 of the donors, high-throughput TCR beta sequencing was used to judge whether each TCR beta V gene segment behaved as functional or pseudogenic. Among the approximately 400 genotyped donors, around 81% belonged to the genetic ancestry cluster associated with self-reported Caucasian donors. The study aimed to test whether signatures of past pathogen exposure could be identified by cataloging public T cell receptors. Roughly 5 DR-DQ haplotypes were handled as single units for association and clustering, since linkage in the cohort was strong. A later analysis re-analyzed previously published TCR beta repertoires from about 600 donors and added high-resolution HLA genotyping to study TCR occurrence patterns. In addition to the first cohort of 666 subjects, a separate validation cohort of 130 or so different subjects was used. High-throughput TCR immunosequencing, statistical association of individual TCRs with disease status, and machine learning were combined to predict cytomegalovirus infection status. In the later analysis, no new phenotypic data were used to find candidate immune exposures; instead, reliance was placed on TCR beta sequences and their occurrence across donors. In a later genetic analysis, genome-wide SNP genotypes for about 60% of the 666 donors were used, and that subset was treated as a discovery cohort. Across 398 genotyped donors of the cohort, an average of about 220,000 unique TCR beta nucleotide sequences per donor were sequenced, and 15% to 20% of those sequences were non-productive.

Preparation of the library involved the immunoSEQ multiplex PCR assay. A mixture of 60 forward primers for TCR Vbeta segments and 13 reverse primers for TCR Jbeta segments was used in the multiplex PCR. The CDR3 region of rearranged TCR beta genes was amplified from genomic DNA by a multiplex PCR assay. Amplified TCR beta libraries were sequenced as 87-base-pair reads on the Illumina HiSeq System. For the original study's pipeline: In a later analysis, 77 million or so unique TCR beta chains were counted across the approximately 640 repertoires, and roughly 11 million of these chains were shared by at least two donors. A nearest-neighbor algorithm error-corrected the raw reads and collapsed the reads into unique sequences, merging closely related sequences to remove PCR and sequencing errors. To assign V, D and J gene segments, CDR3 sequences were aligned to IMGT reference sequences. For a sequence to be retained, at least a six-nucleotide match to both a V gene segment and a J gene segment was required. A rearrangement counted as productive if the CDR3 had no stop codons and remained in frame with V and J, and every other rearrangement counted as non-productive. CDR3 was defined by IMGT convention, running from the second conserved V-encoded cysteine to the conserved J-encoded phenylalanine. The earlier analysis of roughly 590 of the donors excluded sequences that lacked an unambiguous match to a single V gene segment. In an earlier analysis of 587 of the donors, V segments were called functional above 56.7% productive rearrangements and were called segregating when the between-donor standard deviation exceeded 5%. A statistical classification framework was built for diagnosing cytomegalovirus status from the catalog of TCR beta chain sequences. V and J gene assignment, in a later analysis, came from comparing TCR nucleotide sequences with IMGT/GENE-DB human TR gene sequences. In a later analysis, CDR3 sequences and most-parsimonious VDJ recombination scenarios were assigned using the TCRdist pipeline. In a later analysis, every TCR beta chain was defined by the combination of its CDR3 amino acid sequence and its V-gene family, and reads without a unique V-gene family were dropped. As a way to deal with suspected cross-contamination and a sequencing artifact, a later analysis dropped 640 or so nucleotide sequences that were highly shared and had low generation probability. In a later analysis, a clonal expansion index for each public chain was calculated from normalized within-repertoire ranks of inferred template counts. A later analysis computed generation probabilities with a VDJ recombination model fitted to out-of-frame rearrangements, and checked the results against IGoR. In a later analysis, hypergeometric tests were used to score TCR-TCR, TCR-HLA and TCR-CMV co-occurrence, with a repertoire-size bias correction applied to TCR pairs. A later analysis estimated false discovery rates by permuting HLA or CMV assignments 20 times. In a later analysis, co-occurring TCRs were grouped using DBSCAN, with TCRdist sequence similarity added in when clustering inside HLA-allele-positive subsets. For co-occurrence clustering, repertoires with fewer than 30,000 or more than 120,000 public chains were excluded, along with several repertoires with anomalous nucleotide sharing. TCRdb mirrors the immuneACCESS table, restricted to in-frame sequences. Some clones are absent from its copies; in checked studies, under half trace to an unresolved V gene, and the reason for the others is unknown. D and trimming were read from the DNA, whereas the V and J calls and clone size are those reported in that table. The sample table records 150,000 to 200,000 clones; roughly four fifths of these occur just once. The biggest ten clones account for around 1% of the sample.

The full study reports these points: A group of highly shared sequence variants was considered likely to be a technical artifact of the sequencing pipeline. When HLA alleles, especially DR and DQ, strongly co-occurred, TCR associations were difficult to assign to individual alleles. Compared with the 666-donor mean, donors in an Asian-associated ancestry cluster had fewer N-insertions in productive TCRs, according to a later genetic analysis. Because HLA typing was unavailable for some donors at each locus, only the typed subset was used in association tests. A further reported finding was that TCR beta sequences accurately predicted the HLA-A and HLA-B alleles for most subjects in the first cohort. Three of the identified cytomegalovirus-associated TCR beta chains were confirmed in vitro to be specific for cytomegalovirus antigens. Cytomegalovirus status was reported to be diagnosed by the classifier with high specificity and sensitivity in both the original and validation cohorts. According to a later analysis, parvovirus B19, influenza, CMV and Epstein-Barr virus appeared linked to several top co-occurrence clusters. Sequencing depth was assumed to be roughly uniform across donors in the presence/absence analyses, though that assumption may not hold. In this cohort, only TCR beta chains were sequenced, and detectable features were limited by the absence of alpha or paired-chain data. Across donors, most TCR sequences were observed very rarely, whereas some public TCRs were present in many individuals. In a later analysis, TCR association rates were found to vary across HLA loci, with the most associated TCRs seen for DRB1 alleles and the fewest for HLA-C alleles. An association between a missense DCLRE1C variant and V-gene and J-gene trimming of TCR beta chains was found in a later genetic analysis and replicated in an independent cohort. In a later analysis, HLA-associated TCR beta chains were found to be more clonally expanded and to have lower generation probabilities than equally common non-associated chains. A later analysis associated about 17,000 TCR beta sequences with specific HLA alleles at a false discovery rate of 0.05. Correlated functional status among segregating V segments might reflect linkage disequilibrium, but an unknown experimental factor could not be ruled out. The earlier analysis of 587 of the donors excluded 15 to 20 rarely observed V segments, including chromosome 9 orphons, because counts were too low. Broadly in line with IMGT annotations, most TCR beta V segments showed up in productive rearrangements about 90% or about 30% of the time in an earlier analysis of under 700 of the donors. Most CMV-associated TCR beta chains appeared to be HLA-restricted in a later analysis, and the HLA associations seemed to be driven largely by CMV exposure. A total of roughly 160 TCR beta chains were listed by the study as associated with cytomegalovirus. CMV serostatus was the only immune exposure information available for the cohort. It was suggested by the authors that the approach could potentially be generalized to other disease states and immunological phenotypes.

The cohort was made up of approximately 670 healthy bone marrow donors. At the time of sampling, all cohort members were nominally healthy, though unrecorded immune exposures were likely present. The donor tested CMV seronegative, placing the donor among the 352 seronegative members of the cohort. Each donor provided a peripheral blood sample, and peripheral blood mononuclear cells were used for TCR beta sequencing. Genomic DNA was extracted from the blood cell samples with the Qiagen DNeasy Blood Extraction Kit. This TCR derives from a woman between 35 and 50 years old in good health and CMV-seronegative. The sample consisted of PBMCs.

The CDR3 reads CASSLAPTGNTEAFF. The nucleotides are TGTGCCAGCAGCTTAGCGCCGACAGGGAACACTGAAGCTTTCTTT. The chain uses TRBV7-8 and TRBJ1-1; matching of 6 bases hints at TRBD1 as the D gene. According to the germline V gene, CDR1 reads SGHVS and CDR2 reads FQNEAQ. The V end loses 0 bases and the J end loses 1 base, and a stretch of 9 bases separates them. Reading from cysteine to phenylalanine, the CDR3 counts 15 amino acids. Only the CDR3 DNA stays, 45 bases, in frame from base 1.